These T cell receptor beta chains were read from a single sample in a study of blood T cell repertoires in COVID-19. The protocol was immunoSEQ multiplex PCR, while the TCRdb copy is restricted to in-frame clones and leaves out a portion. The table includes roughly 250,000 clones, under 95% detected once. The source material was PBMCs or T cells enriched from blood (not recorded which). These receptors all stem from a woman aged 18-30 years who had recovered from COVID-19. Each CDR3 is given with its conserved first and last residue. The D gene is left open where the match is weak. For some rows the clone size is stated as once, few or many, or as a class when expanded; others skip it.

abundance	d_gene	v_gene	len	j_gene	CDR3nt	CDR3aa
-	TRBD2	TRBV28	15	TRBJ2-1	TGTGCCAGCACTGAGCGGGGGGGACCCGACAATGAGCAGTTCTTC	CASTERGGPDNEQFF
-	TRBD1	TRBV18	18	TRBJ2-3	TGTGCCAGCTCACCACCCACCTTCAGGGACAGGGGGAGTTATACGCAGTATTTT	CASSPPTFRDRGSYTQYF
-	TRBD1	TRBV14	16	TRBJ1-2	TGTGCCAGCAGCCAGGAAACAGGGGGCCCGCTCTATGGCTACACCTTC	CASSQETGGPLYGYTF
-	TRBD1	TRBV2	14	TRBJ2-7	TGTGCCAGCAAGAGGGGACAGGGGCATTACGAGCAGTACTTC	CASKRGQGHYEQYF
-	-	TRBV19	13	TRBJ1-3	TGTGCCAGTCGTCAGGGCTCTGGAAACACCATATATTTT	CASRQGSGNTIYF
-	TRBD2	TRBV5-6	15	TRBJ2-1	TGTGCCAGCAGCTCTACTAGCGGGGGCTCCGATGAGCAGTTCTTC	CASSSTSGGSDEQFF
-	TRBD2	TRBV19	17	TRBJ2-3	TGTGCCAGTATGACTAGCGGGGTGACTACTAGCACAGATACGCAGTATTTT	CASMTSGVTTSTDTQYF
few	-	TRBV10-3	11	TRBJ2-1	TGTGCCATCAACACAGGGGACTTCCAGTTCTTC	CAINTGDFQFF
once	TRBD1	TRBV12-3/TRBV12-4	13	TRBJ1-1	TGTGCCAGCAGCCGAACAGGGGGCACTGAAGCTTTCTTT	CASSRTGGTEAFF
once	-	TRBV5-1	17	TRBJ1-6	TGCGCCAGCAGCTTGATGGTTGGATCAGGGTTTAATTCACCCCTCCACTTT	CASSLMVGSGFNSPLHF
-	TRBD2	TRBV10-3	15	TRBJ2-2	TGTGCCATCCGAAGCGGGAGCGGGAACACCGGGGAGCTGTTTTTT	CAIRSGSGNTGELFF
-	TRBD1	TRBV5-1	15	TRBJ2-5	TGCGCCAGCAGCTTGGACGGGACAGACCAAGAGACCCAGTACTTC	CASSLDGTDQETQYF
-	TRBD2	TRBV5-1	17	TRBJ2-3	TGCGCCAGCAGCTTTCGACTAGCGGGAGTATCATCAGATACGCAGTATTTT	CASSFRLAGVSSDTQYF
-	-	TRBV7-3	15	TRBJ1-6	TGTGCCAGCAGCTTAACGTCAGGGCTAAATTCACCCCTCCACTTT	CASSLTSGLNSPLHF
-	-	TRBV7-2	14	TRBJ2-7	TGTGCCAGCAGCTTACGCCAGGGGGGCTACGAGCAGTACTTC	CASSLRQGGYEQYF
once	-	TRBV27	18	TRBJ1-2	TGTGCCAGCAGTCTAACCGCCCCGGGTGGCCTAGCTAACTATGGCTACACCTTC	CASSLTAPGGLANYGYTF
-	TRBD1	TRBV9	16	TRBJ1-2	TGTGCCAGCAGCGTAGCTTCGACAGGGACATATGGCGGCTACACCTTC	CASSVASTGTYGGYTF
-	-	TRBV7-2	14	TRBJ1-5	TGTGCCAGCAGCTTATGGCGGAACAATCAGCCCCAGCATTTT	CASSLWRNNQPQHF
-	TRBD1	TRBV28	15	TRBJ2-1	TGTGCCAGCAGTTTTCGGGACAGGGGGCGCGATGAGCAGTTCTTC	CASSFRDRGRDEQFF
-	TRBD1	TRBV27	21	TRBJ2-1	TGTGCCAGCAGACCCTTCGGGACAGGGGGCCTTGGAAGGAGCTCCTACAATGAGCAGTTCTTC	CASRPFGTGGLGRSSYNEQFF
-	-	TRBV28	12	TRBJ1-5	TGTGCCAGCCGGTTAGCAAATCAGCCCCAGCATTTT	CASRLANQPQHF
-	TRBD2	TRBV4-2	16	TRBJ2-5	TGTGCCAGCAGCCAAGAGCTAGCGGGAGTCGGAGAGACCCAGTACTTC	CASSQELAGVGETQYF
-	-	TRBV19	15	TRBJ1-4	TGTGCCAGTAGTAAACCGGGACTGTCGGTCCAAAAACTGTTTTTT	CASSKPGLSVQKLFF
once	-	TRBV4-1	13	TRBJ2-7	TGCGCCAGCAGCCAACAGGATGGCTACGAGCAGTACTTC	CASSQQDGYEQYF
-	-	TRBV5-1	16	TRBJ2-2	TGCGCCAGCAGCTTGGGGGCAGGAGGTCTCACCGGGGAGCTGTTTTTT	CASSLGAGGLTGELFF
-	TRBD1	TRBV6-2/TRBV6-3	19	TRBJ2-2	TGTGCCAGCAGCTCCATCCTCGGGGCGGCAGGGGGCAACACCGGGGAGCTGTTTTTT	CASSSILGAAGGNTGELFF
-	-	TRBV11-2	17	TRBJ1-6	TGTGCCAGCACCAAGAGTGGGCAGCACGGGATTAATTCACCCCTCCACTTT	CASTKSGQHGINSPLHF
-	TRBD2	TRBV24-1	20	TRBJ2-5	TGTGCCACCAGTGATTTGCCCGGGACTAGCGGAGCCCCTGTGGTAGAGACCCAGTACTTC	CATSDLPGTSGAPVVETQYF
-	-	TRBV10-3	14	TRBJ1-2	TGTGCCATCAGTGAGTCGGGGCAGGGTGGCGGCTACACCTTC	CAISESGQGGGYTF
-	-	TRBV24-1	13	TRBJ2-1	TGTGCCACCAGTGATTTGACGGTCAATGAGCAGTTCTTC	CATSDLTVNEQFF
-	-	TRBV9	13	TRBJ1-5	TGTGCCAGCAGCGTAGCAGGGGATCAGCCCCAGCATTTT	CASSVAGDQPQHF
once	-	TRBV5-1	14	TRBJ2-7	TGCGCCAGCAGCTTGCGGCGGGGCTCCTACGAGCAGTACTTC	CASSLRRGSYEQYF
-	TRBD1	TRBV10-3	14	TRBJ1-1	TGTGCCATCAACGAGGACAGGGGAGAACATGAAGCTTTCTTT	CAINEDRGEHEAFF
-	-	TRBV6-2/TRBV6-3	14	TRBJ2-3	TGTGCCAGCAGTAAGAGGTTTCCGCCAGATACGCAGTATTTT	CASSKRFPPDTQYF
-	TRBD1	TRBV6-6	15	TRBJ2-1	TGTGCCAGCAGTACTAACAGGGGGCCCTACAATGAGCAGTTCTTC	CASSTNRGPYNEQFF
-	-	TRBV15	13	TRBJ2-1	TGTGCCACCAGCGGAGACGGGGTGTCGTCCCCGTTCTTC	CATSGDGVSSPFF
once	-	TRBV2	15	TRBJ1-5	TGTGCCAGCAGCCGAGCCAGGGGCGGCAATCAGCCCCAGCATTTT	CASSRARGGNQPQHF
-	-	TRBV21-1	15	TRBJ2-3	TGTGCCAGCAGCCTGGGAGGATCTAGCACAGATACGCAGTATTTT	CASSLGGSSTDTQYF
-	TRBD1	TRBV28	13	TRBJ1-5	TGTGCCAGCGGGACAGAAGCCAATCAGCCCCAGCATTTT	CASGTEANQPQHF
few	-	TRBV10-1	15	TRBJ2-3	TGCGCCAGCAGTACGGGACTCACGGGCACAGATACGCAGTATTTT	CASSTGLTGTDTQYF
-	-	TRBV28	14	TRBJ2-1	TGTGCCAGCAGTTTGGGGGCAGGTCATAATGAGCAGTTCTTC	CASSLGAGHNEQFF
-	TRBD1	TRBV10-1	15	TRBJ2-7	TGCGCCAGCATAGTTGACAGGGAGCGTTTGTACGAGCAGTACTTC	CASIVDRERLYEQYF
-	-	TRBV15	16	TRBJ2-1	TGTGCCACCAGCAGTCCCGCGGGACTACAGGGTCGTGAGCAGTTCTTC	CATSSPAGLQGREQFF
once	-	TRBV6-5	13	TRBJ1-2	TGTGCCAGCAGTTACTCCATGAACTATGGCTACACCTTC	CASSYSMNYGYTF
-	-	TRBV6-2/TRBV6-3	15	TRBJ1-4	TGTGCCAGCAGTCGAGGCACGGCCGCTAATGAAAAACTGTTTTTT	CASSRGTAANEKLFF
-	-	TRBV2	15	TRBJ1-5	TGTGCCAGCAGTGAAGGTGGCAGAAGGGGTCAGCCCCAGCATTTT	CASSEGGRRGQPQHF
-	-	TRBV3-1/TRBV3-2	14	TRBJ1-4	TGTGCCAGCAGCCAAGGACAGATTAATGAAAAACTGTTTTTT	CASSQGQINEKLFF
once	-	TRBV3-1/TRBV3-2	13	TRBJ1-2	TGTGCCAGCACCCCCGGGGGGGACTATGGCTACACCTTC	CASTPGGDYGYTF
once	-	TRBV2	14	TRBJ2-3	TGTGCCAGCAGTGAAATTGCAGGCACAGATACGCAGTATTTT	CASSEIAGTDTQYF
-	TRBD2	TRBV9	18	TRBJ2-2	TGTGCCAGCAGCGTAGAGGTTGGACGGTGGGGAGGGACCGGGGAGCTGTTTTTT	CASSVEVGRWGGTGELFF
once	TRBD1	TRBV19	14	TRBJ1-2	TGTGCCAGTAGTTGGGACAGGGGCTCCTATGGCTACACCTTC	CASSWDRGSYGYTF
-	TRBD1	TRBV19	16	TRBJ1-4	TGTGCCAGTAGTATAGGTGCGGGACAGCGTAATGAAAAACTGTTTTTT	CASSIGAGQRNEKLFF
-	-	TRBV6-2/TRBV6-3	15	TRBJ1-2	TGTGCCAGCAGTTACTCCCAGACCCTAGGGGTTGGCTACACCTTC	CASSYSQTLGVGYTF
-	TRBD2	TRBV11-3	19	TRBJ2-2	TGTGCCAGCAGCTTGCAAAGACTAGCGGGGGCCCCTGGGACCGGGGAGCTGTTTTTT	CASSLQRLAGAPGTGELFF
-	-	TRBV4-3	14	TRBJ1-2	TGCGCCAGCAGCCAAGAGAGACAGGACTATGGCTACACCTTC	CASSQERQDYGYTF
-	-	TRBV4-3	17	TRBJ1-2	TGCGCCAGCAGCCAAGAAAGGGGACGCGGGGTAAACTATGGCTACACCTTC	CASSQERGRGVNYGYTF